This T cell receptor beta chain was recovered during a study of metastatic and nonmetastatic thyroid tumors. Overall study context: Repertoires from blood and tumor or nodule tissue of malignant and benign thyroid patients were compared. Overall study findings and caveats: In both blood and tumor samples, TCR beta diversity was reported significantly higher for malignant than benign nodules.

Note on this clone: What it binds is not known.

Study processing details: Variation in CDR3 across clinicopathological groups served as the basis for constructing a distant-metastasis classifier in papillary thyroid cancer. TCRdb reprocessed the PCR reads via MiXCR. Clone size and V and J calls follow TCRdb, not the original study. The sample comprises under 20,000 clones, 25% to 30% of which are singletons, and less than 25% rests with the top ten. Germline V CDR1 and CDR2: MDHEN, SYDVKM. Trimming cost V 6 bases and J 2 bases, with 5 bases left between them. This CDR3 has 11 amino acids. Until they underwent thyroid surgery, no patient had received any treatment.

The V and J genes are TRBV28 and TRBJ2-7, with D unclear. The sequenced sample consisted of tumor tissue. This TCR was recovered from a male donor with papillary thyroid cancer or a benign thyroid nodule (not recorded which). Some clones in this sample may be carry-over from other donors' samples. The chain's CDR3 is CASRRTYEQYF. As DNA, the CDR3 is TGTGCCAGCAGGAGAACCTACGAGCAGTACTTC.